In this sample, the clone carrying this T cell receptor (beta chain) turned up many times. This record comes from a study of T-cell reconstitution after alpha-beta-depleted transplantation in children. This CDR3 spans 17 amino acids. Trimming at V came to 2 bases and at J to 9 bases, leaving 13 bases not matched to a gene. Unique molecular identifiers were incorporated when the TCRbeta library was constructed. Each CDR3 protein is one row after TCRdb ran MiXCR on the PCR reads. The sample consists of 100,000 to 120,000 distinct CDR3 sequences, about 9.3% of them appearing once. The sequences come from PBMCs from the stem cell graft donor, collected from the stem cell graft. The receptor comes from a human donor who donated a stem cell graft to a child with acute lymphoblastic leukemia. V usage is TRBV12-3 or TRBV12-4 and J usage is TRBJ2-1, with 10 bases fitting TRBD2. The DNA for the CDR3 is TGTGCCAGCAGTTTATATCAGCGGGGGGGCAGGGGTGGTGAGCAGTTCTTC. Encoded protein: CASSLYQRGGRGGEQFF.